Sequencing of this TCR beta chain was carried out in a study of PD-1 blockade in classical Hodgkin lymphoma. Study-wide context: Patients were infused with nivolumab 3 mg/kg every 2 weeks.

About this clone: Its specificity is unknown.

The method was immunoSEQ multiplex PCR; TCRdb's version includes in-frame clones alone and lacks a portion of them. Among approximately 100,000 clones listed, around 89% were seen once. Study findings and constraints: Patients with a complete response exhibited baseline diversity comparable to newly diagnosed patients.

Exposure to brentuximab vedotin varied, and each patient had relapsed following autologous stem cell transplantation. Complete response, partial response or progressive disease constituted the best response categories observed. Germline V gene sequence: CDR1 SGHAT, CDR2 FQNNGV. The CDR3 is made up of 17 amino acids. The V end was cut by 1 base, the J end by 0 bases, with 13 bases between. Specimen: peripheral blood mononuclear cells (PBMCs), collected before the second cycle of nivolumab. This chain connects TRBV11-2 to TRBJ1-3; D ambiguous. The sequence came from a human donor with classical Hodgkin lymphoma. Here the CDR3 reads CASSLVEGATSGNTIYF. The CDR3 nucleotides are TGTGCCAGCAGCTTAGTGGAGGGAGCTACCTCTGGAAACACCATATATTTT.